Each of the 9 T cell receptor beta chains below was sequenced from the same sample in a study of blood T cell repertoires in COVID-19 (dated by TCRdb to 2018 to 2021). The library was generated by the immunoSEQ multiplex PCR assay. The table was pulled from immuneACCESS by TCRdb, which kept in-frame rearrangements only. Such tables lose some clones; where checked, under half of the loss comes from unresolved V genes, and the rest has no known cause. For this sample there are 190,000 or so clones; about 90% appear just once. The top ten constitute approximately 2.2% of the sample. The sequencing sample was made of PBMCs or T cells enriched from blood (not recorded which). Source of these receptors: a young woman who had recovered from COVID-19.

The chain combines TRBV6-1 with TRBJ1-6; 7 bases are shared with TRBD1. This CDR3 region has 14 residues. V dropped 3 bases and J dropped 7; count of bases not matched to a gene: 3. Germline assignment: CDR1 MNHNS and CDR2 SASEGT. The CDR3 nucleotides read TGTGCCAGCAGTGAGGGGGACAGCAATTCACCCCTCCACTTT. This sequence encodes CASSEGDSNSPLHF.

The chain has TRBV9 and TRBJ1-4, with TRBD1 matching over 7 bases. The CDR3 totals 12 residues. J lost 6 bases, V lost 7 bases, and 3 bases had no gene match. The germline gives CDR1 SGDLS, CDR2 YYNGEE. The DNA for the CDR3 is TGTGCCAGCGACAGGGAGGATGAAAAACTGTTTTTT. It codes for CASDREDEKLFF.

V gene TRBV7-2 combines with J gene TRBJ2-5; a weak D match, TRBD1 (6 bases). Trimming pared 5 bases from V and 2 bases from J, leaving 12 bases between. Germline CDR1 is SGHTA and CDR2 is FQGNSA. This CDR3 has 14 residues. CDR3 bases: TGTGCCAGCAGCGTGACAGGTTTTCAAGAGACCCAGTACTTC. Translating gives CASSVTGFQETQYF.

V is TRBV12-5 and J is TRBJ1-5, with D uncertain. V was clipped by 6 bases and J by 7 bases, with 10 bases between them. The CDR3 has 12 amino acids. Germline values: CDR1 LGHNT, CDR2 FRNRAP. CDR3 nucleotide sequence: TGTGCTAGTGGCCATGACACCCAGCCCCAGCATTTT. Protein product: CASGHDTQPQHF. The full variable domain, rest sourced from reference TRBV12-5 and TRBJ1-5, is DARVTQTPRHKVTEMGQEVTMRCQPILGHNTVFWYRQTMMQGLELLAYFRNRAPLDDSGMPKDRFSAEMPDATLATLKIQPSEPRDSAVYFCASGHDTQPQHFGDGTRLSIL.

V and J are TRBV10-3 and TRBJ2-7, with a weak D call TRBD1 (6 bases). The CDR3 extends over 15 amino acids. The germline V gene has CDR1 ENHRY and CDR2 SYGVKD. The V end lost 0 bases, the J end lost 5 bases, and 14 bases lay between the germline ends. In DNA form, the CDR3 reads TGTGCCATCAGTGAGTCCCCAGGGGTTGACCACGAGCAGTACTTC. Amino acids: CAISESPGVDHEQYF.

V usage is TRBV19 and J usage is TRBJ1-2; 10 positions agree with TRBD1. CDR1 LNHDA and CDR2 SQIVND come from the germline V gene (reference sequence). V was pared by 7 bases and J by 7 bases, with 6 bases of the junction left unmatched. The CDR3 is made up of 13 amino acids. The CDR3 nucleotides read TGTGCCAGTATTGACAGGGGGCAAATTGGCTACACCTTC. This encodes CASIDRGQIGYTF. The full variable domain, completed using reference TRBV19 and TRBJ1-2, is DGGITQSPKYLFRKEGQNVTLSCEQNLNHDAMYWYRQDPGQGLRLIYYSQIVNDFQKGDIAEGYSVSREKKESFPLTVTSAQKNPTAFYLCASIDRGQIGYTFGSGTRLTVV.

This clone is a singleton in its sample. The chain is built from TRBV30 and TRBJ2-7, with 7 bases matching TRBD1. The CDR3 has 15 amino acids. The V and J ends lost 0 bases and 3 bases, in that order; junction bases with no gene match: 8. The germline CDR1 and CDR2 sequences are GTSNPN and SVGIG (reference sequence). This CDR3 is CAWSVQGISRYEQYF. For the CDR3, the DNA is TGTGCCTGGAGTGTACAGGGGATCTCACGCTACGAGCAGTACTTC. Filled out from reference TRBV30 and TRBJ2-7, the complete variable domain reads SQTIHQWPATLVQPVGSPLSLECTVEGTSNPNLYWYRQAAGRGLQLLFYSVGIGQISSEVPQNLSASRPQDRQFILSSKKLLLSDSGFYLCAWSVQGISRYEQYFGPGTRLTVT.

The V and J genes are TRBV9 and TRBJ1-6, with a tentative D call TRBD1 (6 bases). This CDR3 is 13 amino acids long. Deletions cut 3 bases from V and 10 bases from J, with 11 bases between. Per the germline V gene, CDR1 is SGDLS and CDR2 is YYNGEE. CDR3 nucleotides: TGTGCCAGCAGCGGACAGGAAAACTCACCCCTCCACTTT. Encoded protein: CASSGQENSPLHF.

This clone has a single count. CDR3 coding DNA: TGTGCCAGCACCGACTCGGGACTGCTTTCCCTTACGCAGTATTTT. It yields the protein CASTDSGLLSLTQYF. This chain links TRBV3-1 (or the pseudogene TRBV3-2) with TRBJ2-3, with a weak D call TRBD2 (6 bases). The CDR3 runs 15 residues. Per germline, CDR1 LGHDT and CDR2 YNNKEL (reference sequence). Between the trimmed V and J ends, which lost 7 bases and 8 bases, there was a span of 22 bases.